This TCR beta chain was found in a study of T cell repertoires in cytomegalovirus infection. With regard to this clonotype: Its target is unknown.

V was trimmed by 2 bases and J by 0 bases, leaving 13 bases between them. Germline lookup yields CDR1 MNHEY and CDR2 SVGEGT. The CDR3 totals 16 residues. TCRdb called the reads again in MiXCR, with one record for every CDR3 protein. The sample has fewer than 850,000 distinct CDR3 sequences, 25% to 35% seen once. This receptor was identified in a human donor in good health (CMV status not recorded). Some clones in this sample may be carry-over from other donors' samples. The chain combines TRBV6-2 or TRBV6-3 with TRBJ2-5; D gene unclear. Source: cultured CD8+ T cells from PBMCs, taken from culture after CMV antigen stimulation. CDR3 bases: TGTGCCAGCAGTTACGAAAGGCGGTGGTACCAAGAGACCCAGTACTTC. Its translation is CASSYERRWYQETQYF.